The clone carrying this T cell receptor beta chain was detected ten times or more. Its target is unknown. This sample was taken from a study of T cells in Graves' hyperthyroidism and ophthalmopathy. What was amplified from RNA transcripts were TCR beta CDR3 regions. First-round RT-PCR of the TCR CDR3 relied on the HTBI primer set. TCRdb fed the multiplex PCR reads into MiXCR, producing one record per CDR3 protein. Altogether some 460,000 distinct CDR3 sequences are present, 15% to 17% being singletons, with the ten largest covering roughly 15%. Study-wide points: It was a median around 6 months before onset that the model predicted ophthalmopathy.

Germline V gene data show CDR1 as LGHDT and CDR2 as YNNKEL (reference sequence). V was shortened by 3 bases and J by 2 bases, with 13 bases between the two germline ends. The CDR3 extends over 15 amino acids. Source material: blood. V usage is TRBV3-1 and J usage is TRBJ1-2; D remains ambiguous. This receptor was obtained from a woman between 18 and 30 years old with Graves' hyperthyroidism. CDR3 in DNA: TGTGCCAGCAGCCAGTACCGGGATGAAAACTATGGCTACACCTTC. Its protein product is CASSQYRDENYGYTF.